These 18 T cell receptor beta chains were sequenced from one sample in a study of blood T cell repertoires in COVID-19. The assay was immunoSEQ multiplex PCR, and TCRdb's table has in-frame clones only and misses some. The table has more than 250,000 clones, around 89% seen once. Sequencing used peripheral blood. Receptor source: a woman in her twenties or thirties with COVID-19, enrolled during active disease.

The genes are TRBV6-2 or TRBV6-3 and TRBJ2-2, with 12 bases lining up with TRBD1. Per the germline V gene, CDR1 is MNHEY and CDR2 is SVGEGT. Germline trimming cut 6 bases from V and 5 bases from J; bases unmatched to any gene: 10. This CDR3 has 17 amino acids. This chain's CDR3 is CASSPGTGGRKTGELFF. The CDR3 DNA reads TGTGCCAGCAGCCCCGGGACAGGGGGCCGAAAAACCGGGGAGCTGTTTTTT.

This clone appeared once. This chain uses TRBV4-1 with TRBJ2-1, with D possibly being TRBD2 (6 bases). The germline CDR1 and CDR2 sequences are MGHRA and YSYEKL. The ends were cut back, 0 bases at V and 7 bases at J, with 19 bases in the middle. This CDR3 region has 17 residues. CDR3 amino acids: CASSQDRRLGVKNEQFF. DNA of the CDR3: TGCGCCAGCAGCCAAGATAGGAGACTAGGAGTAAAAAATGAGCAGTTCTTC.

There are a few counts of this clone. The V gene is TRBV5-4, the J gene TRBJ2-1; possible D gene TRBD1, 6 bases. There are 14 residues in the CDR3. The germline V gene has CDR1 SGHNT and CDR2 YYREEE (reference sequence). Trimming removed 4 bases at V and 5 bases at J, with 13 bases between. The DNA for the CDR3 is TGTGCCAGCAGCACCGGGACAAGAAACAATGAGCAGTTCTTC. This encodes CASSTGTRNNEQFF. Together with reference TRBV5-4 and TRBJ2-1, the CDR3 gives the full variable domain: ETGVTQSPTHLIKTRGQQVTLRCSSQSGHNTVSWYQQALGQGPQFIFQYYREEENGRGNFPPRFSGLQFPNYSSELNVNALELDDSALYLCASSTGTRNNEQFFGPGTRLTVL.

The chain recombines TRBV4-1 with TRBJ2-7; possibly TRBD2 for D (6 bases). The CDR3 contains 17 residues. The V gene's germline CDR1 is MGHRA and CDR2 YSYEKL. With 2 bases removed from V and 0 bases from J, the gap between germline ends came to 17 bases. The CDR3 nucleotides read TGCGCCAGCAGCCAAAATCTGCGGGGACTGCACTCCTACGAGCAGTACTTC. Residues: CASSQNLRGLHSYEQYF.

The J gene is TRBJ2-5, the V gene TRBV11-2; D is unresolved. Looked up from germline, CDR1 is SGHAT and CDR2 is FQNNGV. CDR3 length: 12 amino acids. V was trimmed by 5 bases and J by 5 bases, leaving 9 bases between them. Here the CDR3 reads CASSLIGETQYF. CDR3 nucleotide sequence: TGTGCCAGCAGCCTGATCGGGGAGACCCAGTACTTC.

V usage is TRBV7-2 and J usage is TRBJ2-3; D might be TRBD2 (5 bases). The CDR3 has 13 residues. V lost 2 bases and J lost 5, with 8 bases in between. Germline V gene data show CDR1 as SGHTA and CDR2 as FQGNSA. This chain's CDR3 is CASSLSGGDTQYF. The CDR3 DNA reads TGTGCCAGCAGCTTATCTGGAGGAGATACGCAGTATTTT.

CDR3 protein: CASSQTGTGDGYTF. CDR3 DNA: TGTGCCAGCAGCCAAACCGGGACAGGGGATGGCTACACCTTC. This chain connects TRBV5-4 to TRBJ1-2, with 10 bases identical to TRBD1. The CDR3 contains 14 residues. V lost 4 bases to trimming and J lost 6 bases; unmatched junction nucleotides: 6. Per germline, CDR1 SGHNT and CDR2 YYREEE (reference sequence).

The chain employs TRBV9 and TRBJ2-2; D is possibly TRBD2 (5 bases). This CDR3 is built from 16 residues. Germline CDR1 reads SGDLS; CDR2 reads YYNGEE. Trimming pared 4 bases from V and 2 bases from J, leaving 15 bases between. The CDR3 bases are TGTGCCAGCAGCCCCGATCGGGGTACCAACACCGGGGAGCTGTTTTTT. Its translation: CASSPDRGTNTGELFF.

V and J are TRBV6-1 and TRBJ2-7; weak D call: TRBD2 (7 bases). Trimming left V 2 bases short and J 7 bases short, with 24 bases between. The CDR3 spans 17 residues. The germline V gene has CDR1 MNHNS and CDR2 SASEGT. Here the CDR3 reads CASSESANRGAWEEQYF. The CDR3 DNA sequence: TGTGCCAGCAGTGAATCCGCCAATCGGGGGGCTTGGGAGGAGCAGTACTTC.

The V and J genes are TRBV5-8 and TRBJ2-3; D is possibly TRBD1 (6 bases). The length of the CDR3 is 16 residues. Trimming removed 4 bases from V and 6 bases from J, with 21 bases in between. Germline V gene sequence: CDR1 SGHTS, CDR2 YDEGEE. In DNA, the CDR3 is TGTGCCAGCAGCGGAGACAGGACCTTTTGGGGGGATACGCAGTATTTT. Translation gives CASSGDRTFWGDTQYF.

The chain carries TRBV19 and TRBJ2-1; 8 nucleotides match TRBD2. CDR1 is LNHDA, CDR2 SQIVND, per germline (reference sequence). This CDR3 comprises 16 residues. Unmatched junction bases numbered 6, after V lost 1 base and J lost 4 bases. The CDR3 sequence is CASSIVSGSSYNEQFF. As DNA, the CDR3 is TGTGCCAGTAGTATAGTAAGCGGGAGCTCTTACAATGAGCAGTTCTTC.

For the CDR3, the DNA is TGTGCCAGCAGCAAGGACAGGGGGGAGGTGGCAACTAATGAAAAACTGTTTTTT. It yields the protein CASSKDRGEVATNEKLFF. V and J are TRBV7-8 and TRBJ1-4; the match to TRBD1 covers 10 bases. The CDR3 sequence is 18 residues long. With V trimmed by 5 bases and J by 0 bases, 9 bases remained unmatched. From germline, CDR1 is SGHVS and CDR2 FQNEAQ.

The rearrangement uses TRBV5-1 and TRBJ2-1, with 7 bases that match TRBD2. Unmatched junction bases numbered 5, after V lost 1 base and J lost 1 base. Germline CDR1 SGHRS, CDR2 YFSETQ. This CDR3 has 16 amino acids. This CDR3 is CASSLKGLRSYNEQFF. The CDR3 DNA is TGCGCCAGCAGCTTGAAGGGACTACGATCCTACAATGAGCAGTTCTTC. The whole variable domain, remainder taken from reference TRBV5-1 and TRBJ2-1, is KAGVTQTPRYLIKTRGQQVTLSCSPISGHRSVSWYQQTPGQGLQFLFEYFSETQRNKGNFPGRFSGRQFSNSRSEMNVSTLELGDSALYLCASSLKGLRSYNEQFFGPGTRLTVL.

J is TRBJ1-1 and V is TRBV6-2 or TRBV6-3, with D hard to call. Trimming removed 6 bases from V and 0 bases from J, with 17 bases in between. The CDR3 runs 16 residues. Germline assignment: CDR1 MNHEY and CDR2 SVGEGT. CDR3 bases: TGTGCCAGCAGCTCTGACACAGCGGGGATGAACACTGAAGCTTTCTTT. Its translation: CASSSDTAGMNTEAFF.

This sequence joins TRBV2 and TRBJ2-7; D ambiguous. Between the trimmed V and J ends, which lost 10 bases and 5 bases, there was a span of 15 bases. The CDR3 length is 12 residues. The germline V gene has CDR1 SNHLY and CDR2 FYNNEI. The CDR3 reads CATTPFGDEQYF. DNA of the CDR3: TGTGCCACTACACCCTTTGGAGACGAGCAGTACTTC. Supplemented by reference TRBV2 and TRBJ2-7, the full variable domain reads EPEVTQTPSHQVTQMGQEVILRCVPISNHLYFYWYRQILGQKVEFLVSFYNNEISEKSEIFDDQFSVERPDGSNFTLKIRSTKLEDSAMYFCATTPFGDEQYFGPGTRLTVT.

This rearrangement joins TRBV13 to TRBJ2-7; D is perhaps TRBD2 (5 bases). Trimming shortened V by 5 bases and J by 7 bases, and 18 bases separated the two germline ends. The germline CDR1 and CDR2 sequences are PRHDT and FYEKMQ (reference sequence). The CDR3 contains 14 residues. Here the CDR3 DNA reads TGTGCCAGCAGCCCGAGGACTTCGCCGGGAGAGCAGTACTTC. Protein: CASSPRTSPGEQYF.

The J gene is TRBJ1-5, the V gene TRBV10-3, with a weak D call TRBD1 (5 bases). The germline gives CDR1 ENHRY, CDR2 SYGVKD. The V end was cut by 8 bases, the J end by 5 bases, with 10 bases between. The CDR3 runs 12 residues. The CDR3 coding sequence is TGTGCCATCGGGGAGGGGCATCAGCCCCAGCATTTT. Amino acid sequence: CAIGEGHQPQHF.

This clone is a singleton in its sample. The rearrangement joins TRBV5-1 to TRBJ2-3, with 9 bases that match TRBD2. Germline V gives CDR1 SGHRS, CDR2 YFSETQ. The CDR3 is made up of 16 amino acids. Losses at the gene ends were 0 bases for V and 2 bases for J; bases not matched to a gene: 4. The CDR3 sequence is CASSLAAGGSTDTQYF. CDR3 coding DNA: TGCGCCAGCAGCTTGGCTGCGGGGGGGTCCACAGATACGCAGTATTTT.